Given below is one T cell receptor beta chain in context. What it recognizes is unknown. The repertoire was sequenced with immunoSEQ multiplex PCR; TCRdb's copy has only in-frame clones and lacks some. The sample lists 60,000 or so clones, about four fifths occurring once. These data are taken from a study of T cells in localized non-small cell lung cancer. Findings of the study overall: Median 57 top-100 tumor clones were shared with paired adjacent lung.

The V and J ends lost 8 bases and 4 bases respectively, with 12 bases between them. The V gene's germline CDR1 is MRHNA and CDR2 SNTAGT. This CDR3 has 12 amino acids. Sequenced material: PBMCs, taken before any cancer treatment. The rearrangement links TRBV6-4 to TRBJ2-7; D gene ambiguous. The clonotype was recovered from a man aged 35-75 years with stage II lung adenocarcinoma. CDR3 amino acids: CASPDDGYEQYF. The CDR3 DNA reads TGTGCCAGCCCAGACGACGGGTACGAGCAGTACTTC.